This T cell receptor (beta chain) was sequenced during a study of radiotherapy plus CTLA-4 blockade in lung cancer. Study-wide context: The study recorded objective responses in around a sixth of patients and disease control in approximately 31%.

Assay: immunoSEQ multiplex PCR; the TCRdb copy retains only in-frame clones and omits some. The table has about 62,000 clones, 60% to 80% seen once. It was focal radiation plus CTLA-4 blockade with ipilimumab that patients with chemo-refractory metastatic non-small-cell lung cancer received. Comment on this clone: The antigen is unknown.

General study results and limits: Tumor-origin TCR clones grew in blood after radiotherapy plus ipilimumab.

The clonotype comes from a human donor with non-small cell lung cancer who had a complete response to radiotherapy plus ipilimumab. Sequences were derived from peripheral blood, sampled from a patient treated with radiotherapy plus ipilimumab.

The CDR3 nucleotides read TGTGCCAGCAGCGTAGGCGACATGTTGTATGGCTACACCTTC. Amino acid sequence: CASSVGDMLYGYTF. V gene TRBV9 combines with J gene TRBJ1-2, with D uncertain. Trimming took 0 bases from V and 5 from J, leaving 11 bases between them. Germline values: CDR1 SGDLS, CDR2 YYNGEE. The CDR3 consists of 14 residues. Using reference TRBV9 and TRBJ1-2 for the parts outside the CDR3, the full variable domain is DSGVTQTPKHLITATGQRVTLRCSPRSGDLSVYWYQQSLDQGLQFLIQYYNGEERAKGNILERFSAQQFPDLHSELNLSSLELGDSALYFCASSVGDMLYGYTFGSGTRLTVV.